What follows are 29 T cell receptor beta chains derived from one specimen sequenced in a study of beta chain features in type 1 diabetes. Their antigens remain unidentified. General study points: The study found moderately but significantly shorter TCRB CDR3s in all four CD4+ subsets of Type 1 diabetes patients.

Expressed TCRB transcripts were sequenced because the isolated RNA had all been reverse transcribed beforehand. Some clones are missing from TCRdb's copy, which holds only in-frame ones; the method was immunoSEQ multiplex PCR. The sample yields roughly 340,000 clones, roughly 12% seen once. Sequences were obtained from naive CD4+ T cells from blood. Source of these receptors: a woman in her late teens or twenties with type 1 diabetes.

This clone was seen more than once but under ten times. This CDR3 is CASSYGGWSTDTQYF. CDR3 in DNA: TGTGCCAGCAGTTACGGGGGGTGGAGCACAGATACGCAGTATTTT. V gene TRBV6-5 combines with J gene TRBJ2-3; tentative D call: TRBD2 (6 bases). The CDR3 covers 15 residues. Trimming removed 2 bases at V and 0 bases at J, with 9 bases between. Germline CDR1 is MNHEY and CDR2 is SVGAGI.

This clone was detected a few times. The gene calls are TRBV29-1 and TRBJ1-2; D possibly corresponds to TRBD1 (6 bases). Germline V lookup: CDR1 SQVTM, CDR2 ANQGSEA. The CDR3 is made up of 15 amino acids. With 7 bases removed from V and 3 bases from J, the gap between germline ends came to 21 bases. For the CDR3, the DNA is TGCAGCGCGACCCCCAGGGGTCAAGGGGACTATGGCTACACCTTC. Protein: CSATPRGQGDYGYTF.

The V gene is TRBV28, the J gene TRBJ1-5; D unresolved. The V gene's germline CDR1 is MDHEN and CDR2 SYDVKM. V was pared by 3 bases and J by 4 bases, with 7 bases between. The CDR3 consists of 13 residues. In DNA form, the CDR3 reads TGTGCCAGCAGTTTGATGGCAAATCAGCCCCAGCATTTT. This codes for CASSLMANQPQHF.

This clone turned up a few times. The rearrangement joins TRBV7-2 to TRBJ2-5; D might be TRBD1 (6 bases). Germline CDR1 is SGHTA and CDR2 is FQGNSA. The CDR3 covers 14 residues. The ends were cut back, 5 bases at V and 5 bases at J, with 15 bases in the middle. Here the CDR3 reads CASSPDRDKETQYF. The CDR3 nucleotides are TGTGCCAGCAGCCCGGACAGAGACAAGGAGACCCAGTACTTC.

Here the CDR3 reads CSVEDTRLGRDDTDTQYF. The CDR3 DNA reads as TGCAGCGTTGAAGATACCCGCCTTGGCCGGGATGACACAGATACGCAGTATTTT. The chain combines TRBV29-1 with TRBJ2-3, with D possibly being TRBD2 (5 bases). The ends were cut back, 0 bases at V and 2 bases at J, with 21 bases in the middle. The CDR3 runs 18 residues. Germline V CDR1 and CDR2: SQVTM, ANQGSEA.

This clone was seen more than once but under ten times. This chain connects TRBV7-2 to TRBJ2-3; D is perhaps TRBD2 (5 bases). Germline V CDR1 and CDR2: SGHTA, FQGNSA. Trimming left V 6 bases short and J 6 bases short, with 16 bases between. The CDR3 has 14 residues. The chain's CDR3 is CASSSRATGDTQYF. CDR3 in DNA: TGTGCCAGCAGTTCCCGGGCCACGGGGGATACGCAGTATTTT.

This clone was counted only a few times. This chain's CDR3 is CSVWTGDGYTF. The CDR3 DNA reads TGCAGCGTCTGGACAGGGGACGGCTACACCTTC. This rearrangement joins TRBV29-1 to TRBJ1-2, with 9 nucleotides matching TRBD1. With V trimmed by 6 bases and J by 8 bases, 4 bases remained unmatched. This CDR3 comprises 11 residues. Germline CDR1 reads SQVTM; CDR2 reads ANQGSEA.

The rearrangement uses TRBV18 and TRBJ1-4, with D unresolved. The germline gives CDR1 KGHSH, CDR2 LQKENI. The CDR3 covers 15 residues. The V end was cut by 1 base, the J end by 7 bases, with 13 bases between. Here the CDR3 reads CASSPRRVRGEKLFF. The CDR3 bases are TGTGCCAGCTCACCACGAAGGGTTCGGGGTGAAAAACTGTTTTTT.

This chain links TRBV2 with TRBJ2-4; 8 bases agree with TRBD2. V lost 3 bases and J lost 4; bases outside the gene matches: 11. This CDR3 contains 17 residues. In germline, CDR1 is SNHLY, CDR2 FYNNEI. CDR3 loop: CASSEFSAGALKNIQYF. The CDR3 bases are TGTGCCAGCAGTGAGTTTTCAGCGGGGGCTCTAAAAAACATTCAGTACTTC.

The V gene is TRBV5-1, the J gene TRBJ2-5; 8 bases align to TRBD1. The end of the DNA is better explained by TRBJ2-7, so the J call may be wrong. The CDR3 is 13 amino acids. In germline, CDR1 is SGHRS, CDR2 YFSETQ. The CDR3 protein is CASSIGQGGEQYF. For the CDR3, the DNA is TGCGCCAGCAGTATCGGACAGGGCGGCGAGCAGTACTTC.

The chain is built from TRBV5-1 and TRBJ2-4; TRBD2 matches at 8 bases. The length of the CDR3 is 19 residues. J was trimmed by 2 bases and V by 4 bases; bases with no gene match: 17. Germline lookup yields CDR1 SGHRS and CDR2 YFSETQ. The CDR3 coding sequence is TGCGCCAGCAGCCCATTTGCGGGGGGCCCCTTCCTTTCCAAAAACATTCAGTACTTC. Its translation: CASSPFAGGPFLSKNIQYF.

This chain connects TRBV12-5 to TRBJ1-5; D uncertain. Trimming cost V 1 base and J 15 bases, with 10 bases left between them. CDR1 LGHNT and CDR2 FRNRAP come from the germline V gene. This CDR3 contains 11 residues. The CDR3 bases are TGTGCTAGTGGTTTGGCACATCTTACGCATTTT. It encodes CASGLAHLTHF.

This clone has just a few counts. Other nucleotide sequences in the sample specify the same CDR3. The chain uses TRBV7-9 and TRBJ2-7, with a tentative D call TRBD1 (6 bases). Germline lookup yields CDR1 SEHNR and CDR2 FQNEAQ (reference sequence). The length of the CDR3 is 12 residues. Trimming pared 5 bases from V and 2 bases from J, leaving 7 bases between. The CDR3 sequence is CASSRDTYEQYF. The CDR3 coding sequence is TGTGCCAGCAGCCGGGACACCTACGAGCAGTACTTC.

The J gene is TRBJ2-5, the V gene TRBV5-8; D is unresolved. Per germline, CDR1 SGHTS and CDR2 YDEGEE. The CDR3 has 14 amino acids. The V end was cut by 0 bases, the J end by 4 bases, with 10 bases between. The CDR3 protein is CASSLGLRRETQYF. The CDR3 region has the DNA TGTGCCAGCAGCTTGGGACTGAGAAGAGAGACCCAGTACTTC.

This clone was seen only a few times. Different DNA sequences within this sample yield the same CDR3. The chain employs TRBV29-1 and TRBJ1-2; TRBD1 matches 8 bases. V dropped 6 bases and J dropped 4; count of bases not matched to a gene: 7. The length of the CDR3 is 13 residues. The germline gives CDR1 SQVTM, CDR2 ANQGSEA. CDR3 bases: TGCAGCGTGGAGACAGGGGCGGGCTATGGCTACACCTTC. The encoded protein is CSVETGAGYGYTF.

There are a few counts of this clone. The rearrangement joins TRBV7-3 to TRBJ1-1; a weak D match, TRBD1 (5 bases). The V and J ends lost 5 bases and 3 bases respectively, with 10 bases between them. The CDR3 extends over 13 amino acids. Germline CDR1 reads SGHTA; CDR2 reads FQGTGA. CDR3 DNA sequence: TGTGCCAGCAGCACCGACAGTGACACTGAAGCTTTCTTT. Protein: CASSTDSDTEAFF.

The chain employs TRBV14 and TRBJ1-5, with TRBD1 identical over 7 bases. Germline CDR1 is SGHDN and CDR2 is FVKESK. The ends lost 2 bases at V and 3 bases at J; junction bases unmatched: 7. The CDR3 has 16 residues. The CDR3 DNA reads TGTGCCAGCAGCCAAAAGTTCGACAGGGACAATCAGCCCCAGCATTTT. Its protein product is CASSQKFDRDNQPQHF.

The chain combines TRBV15 with TRBJ2-1, with 11 positions matching TRBD2. Germline V CDR1 and CDR2: LNHNV, YYDKDF (reference sequence). The junction had 4 bases not matched to a gene; V was cut back by 2 bases and J by 4 bases. The CDR3 runs 16 residues. CDR3 sequence (DNA): TGTGCCACCAGCAGACCGACTAGCGGGGATTACAATGAGCAGTTCTTC. Its protein product is CATSRPTSGDYNEQFF.

The chain combines TRBV27 with TRBJ2-4; TRBD2 might be the D (6 bases). Trimming took 8 bases from V and 0 from J, leaving 11 bases between them. Germline-derived CDR1 and CDR2 are MNHEY and SMNVEV (reference sequence). This CDR3 is 14 amino acids long. Here the CDR3 DNA reads TGTGCCAGCGGTACAGCGGGAGCCAAAAACATTCAGTACTTC. Amino acid sequence: CASGTAGAKNIQYF.

This clone was observed once. V usage is TRBV4-3 and J usage is TRBJ1-1; 7 bases are a match to TRBD1. CDR3 size: 13 residues. The germline V gene encodes CDR1 LGHNA and CDR2 YSLEER. Trimming took 4 bases from V and 4 from J; bases not matched to a gene: 3. The CDR3 DNA is TGCGCCAGCAGCCCACAGGGGCTCACTGAAGCTTTCTTT. This encodes CASSPQGLTEAFF.

The rearrangement uses TRBV27 and TRBJ2-3; 8 nucleotides line up with TRBD1. The junction had 5 bases not matched to a gene; V was cut back by 5 bases and J by 1 base. The CDR3 is made up of 15 amino acids. Germline loops: CDR1 MNHEY, CDR2 SMNVEV (reference sequence). This chain's CDR3 is CASSVQGGRTDTQYF. In nucleotides, the CDR3 is TGTGCCAGCAGTGTACAGGGGGGTCGCACAGATACGCAGTATTTT.

The V call is TRBV14, the J call TRBJ2-5; TRBD2 is a possible D gene (7 bases). The CDR3 runs to 15 residues. Trimming pared 1 base from V and 5 bases from J, leaving 14 bases between. Per germline, CDR1 SGHDN and CDR2 FVKESK. The CDR3, as DNA: TGTGCCAGCAGCCAAGGAGGCAGGGGAGGGGAGACCCAGTACTTC. This encodes CASSQGGRGGETQYF.

V gene TRBV9 combines with J gene TRBJ2-3, with 12 nucleotides matching TRBD2. Germline V lookup: CDR1 SGDLS, CDR2 YYNGEE. CDR3 length: 19 residues. Unmatched junction bases numbered 8, after V lost 0 bases and J lost 0 bases. The CDR3 DNA reads TGTGCCAGCAGCGTAGGACTAGCGGGGGCTGGAACTAGCACAGATACGCAGTATTTT. It specifies CASSVGLAGAGTSTDTQYF.

The rearrangement uses TRBV2 and TRBJ1-2; 7 bases align to TRBD1. V lost 7 bases, J lost 8 bases, and 10 bases stayed unmatched. The CDR3 spans 13 residues. From germline, CDR1 is SNHLY and CDR2 FYNNEI. The CDR3 here is CASTRDSSGGYTF. As DNA, the CDR3 is TGTGCCAGCACCCGGGACAGCTCCGGGGGCTACACCTTC.

For the CDR3, the DNA is TGTGCCAGCAGCTTTCTAGGGACTGACGACGAGCAGTACTTC. Translation: CASSFLGTDDEQYF. The chain employs TRBV7-3 and TRBJ2-7, with D possibly matching TRBD2 (6 bases). Trimming shortened V by 3 bases and J by 5 bases, and 14 bases separated the two germline ends. Germline lookup yields CDR1 SGHTA and CDR2 FQGTGA. The CDR3 totals 14 residues.

This sequence joins TRBV6-6 and TRBJ2-3, with D perhaps matching TRBD2 (6 bases). V lost 7 bases and J lost 7, with 15 bases in between. Germline V gene lookup returns CDR1 MNHNY and CDR2 SVGAGI (reference sequence). The CDR3 runs 13 residues. The CDR3 loop is CASKFPGANTQYF. The CDR3 DNA is TGTGCCAGCAAATTCCCGGGAGCGAATACGCAGTATTTT.

The CDR3 spells CASSSTGQGDGQPQHF. CDR3 in DNA: TGTGCCAGCAGTTCTACGGGACAGGGTGATGGTCAGCCCCAGCATTTT. This chain joins TRBV28 and TRBJ1-5; 9 nucleotides agree with TRBD1. The V gene end was trimmed by 4 bases and the J gene end by 6 bases; junction bases not matched to a gene: 10. Germline CDR1 and CDR2: MDHEN and SYDVKM. This CDR3 is built from 16 residues.

The chain links TRBV19 to TRBJ2-4, with 8 bases that match TRBD1. Per germline, CDR1 LNHDA and CDR2 SQIVND (reference sequence). V lost 4 bases, J lost 7 bases, and 3 bases stayed unmatched. This CDR3 has 13 residues. The CDR3 protein is CASSSGQGNIQYF. CDR3 DNA sequence: TGTGCCAGTAGTAGTGGACAGGGCAACATTCAGTACTTC.

The J gene is TRBJ2-3, the V gene TRBV7-9; tentatively, D is TRBD2 (6 bases). With 4 bases removed from V and 6 bases from J, the gap between germline ends came to 14 bases. Germline assignment: CDR1 SEHNR and CDR2 FQNEAQ (reference sequence). CDR3 length: 14 residues. CDR3 protein: CASSSELALDTQYF. The CDR3 DNA is TGTGCCAGCAGCTCCGAACTAGCTCTGGATACGCAGTATTTT.